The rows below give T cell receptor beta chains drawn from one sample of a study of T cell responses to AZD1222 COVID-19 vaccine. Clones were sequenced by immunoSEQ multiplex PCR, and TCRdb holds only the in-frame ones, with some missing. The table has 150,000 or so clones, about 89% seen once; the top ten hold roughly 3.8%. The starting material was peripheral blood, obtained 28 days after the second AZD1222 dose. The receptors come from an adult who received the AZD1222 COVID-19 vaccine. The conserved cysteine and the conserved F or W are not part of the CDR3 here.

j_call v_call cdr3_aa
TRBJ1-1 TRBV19 ASSIGTRARITEAF
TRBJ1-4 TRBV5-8 ASSSGRSTNEKLF
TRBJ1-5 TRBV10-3 AIRWGQPQH
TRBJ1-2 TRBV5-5 ASSPRQGPNYGYT
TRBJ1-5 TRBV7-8 ASSLGGQVSNQPQH
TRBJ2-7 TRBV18 ASSPGTGANEQY
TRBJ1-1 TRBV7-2 ASSSRGLLNTEAF
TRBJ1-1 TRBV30 ACQRKRGTEAF
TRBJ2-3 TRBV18 ASSGVDDTQY
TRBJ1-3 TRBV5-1 ASSLLPTGSGNTIY
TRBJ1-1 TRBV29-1 SVDGSMNTEAF
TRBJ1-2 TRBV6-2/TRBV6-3 ASSWHRRQGNNYGYT
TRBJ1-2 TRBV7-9 ASSLESRVLDGYT
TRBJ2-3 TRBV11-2 ASSLIGTSGTDTQY
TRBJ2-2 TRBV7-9 ASSFIQGTNTGELF
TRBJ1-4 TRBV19 ASSGPGQINEKLF
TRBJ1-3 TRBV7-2 ASSFQIPTGNTIY
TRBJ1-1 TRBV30 AWAPGHVNTEAF
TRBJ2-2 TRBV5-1 ASSLGVGELF
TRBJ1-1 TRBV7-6 ASRDGTGENTEAF
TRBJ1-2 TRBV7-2 ASSLVFGGVGNYGYT
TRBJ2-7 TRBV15 ATSRGGDIDEQY
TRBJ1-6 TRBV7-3 ASSRSGQGSYSPLH
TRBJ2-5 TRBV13 ASSLGRDRQETQY
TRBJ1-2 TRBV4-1 ASSQVGQRISYGYT
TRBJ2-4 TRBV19 ASSGTARLAKNIQY
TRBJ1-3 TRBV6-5 ASSYGTGGNTIY
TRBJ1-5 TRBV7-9 ASSLSRGLNQPQH
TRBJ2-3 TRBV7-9 ASSRGTSGRSTDTQY
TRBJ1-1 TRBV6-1 ASSIPGAQNTEAF
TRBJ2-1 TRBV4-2 ASSHLTSGGGDEQF
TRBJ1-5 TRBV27 ASSRLGTSRGSDQPQH
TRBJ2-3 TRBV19 ASSIGTSTDTQY
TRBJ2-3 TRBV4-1 ASSQVTDTQY
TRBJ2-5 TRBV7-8 ASSLGFSGGQETQY
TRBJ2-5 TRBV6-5 ASRRYRWVRETQY
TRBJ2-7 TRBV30 AWAPKRAAYEQY
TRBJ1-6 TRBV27 ASSSSTPDRARRNSPLH
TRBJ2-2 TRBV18 ASSPRDRDTGELF
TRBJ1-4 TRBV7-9 ASSWRSATNEKLF
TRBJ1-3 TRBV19 ASSTTGGRGNTIY